The 18 T cell receptor beta chains listed next were all sequenced from one sample in a study of T cell responses to AZD1222 COVID-19 vaccine. Libraries were prepared by immunoSEQ multiplex PCR; TCRdb keeps only in-frame clonotypes and omits some of them. Here the sample spans some 130,000 clones, around 90% being singletons. Sequenced here: peripheral blood, sampled 28 days after the second AZD1222 dose. These receptors all stem from an adult who received the AZD1222 COVID-19 vaccine.

This clone was seen a single time. CDR3: CASSPSGAGWNTGELFF. CDR3 sequence (DNA): TGTGCCAGCAGCCCCTCGGGGGCAGGGTGGAACACCGGGGAGCTGTTTTTT. J is TRBJ2-2 and V is TRBV11-2; D may be TRBD1 or TRBD2 (6 bases each). Germline V gene lookup returns CDR1 SGHAT and CDR2 FQNNGV. This CDR3 contains 17 residues. V lost 5 bases, J lost 1 base, and 17 bases lay in between.

The V call is TRBV5-4, the J call TRBJ2-7, with a tentative D call TRBD1 (5 bases). Germline V CDR1 and CDR2: SGHNT, YYREEE (reference sequence). Trimming took off 4 bases at V and 6 bases at J, with 17 bases between the two ends. The CDR3 contains 14 residues. The CDR3 DNA reads as TGTGCCAGCAGCGCCGAACCTACAGGCTTCGAGCAGTACTTC. Translated: CASSAEPTGFEQYF. Filled out from reference TRBV5-4 and TRBJ2-7, the complete variable domain reads ETGVTQSPTHLIKTRGQQVTLRCSSQSGHNTVSWYQQALGQGPQFIFQYYREEENGRGNFPPRFSGLQFPNYSSELNVNALELDDSALYLCASSAEPTGFEQYFGPGTRLTVT.

The chain links TRBV7-2 to TRBJ1-6; a possible D gene is TRBD1 (5 bases). The ends were cut back, 5 bases at V and 7 bases at J, with 15 bases in the middle. Germline assignment: CDR1 SGHTA and CDR2 FQGNSA. The CDR3 spans 15 residues. The CDR3 loop is CASSRGNLANSPLHF. CDR3 sequence (DNA): TGTGCCAGCAGCAGGGGCAACTTGGCCAATTCACCCCTCCACTTT.

The gene calls are TRBV29-1 and TRBJ1-5; TRBD1 matches 9 bases. Germline CDR1 is SQVTM and CDR2 is ANQGSEA. The J segment lost 4 bases and the V segment lost 7 bases, leaving 5 bases of the junction unmatched. CDR3 size: 13 residues. The CDR3 DNA reads as TGCAGCGCCGGGACAGGGAGGAATCAGCCCCAGCATTTT. It translates to CSAGTGRNQPQHF.

This clone was seen a single time. This chain uses TRBV27 with TRBJ2-1, with 11 bases matching TRBD2. The CDR3 is made up of 16 amino acids. V lost 5 bases, J lost 15 bases, and 18 bases stayed unmatched. The germline gives CDR1 MNHEY, CDR2 SMNVEV (reference sequence). CDR3 sequence reads: CASSPLSGTSGAVLFF. Written as DNA, the CDR3 is TGTGCCAGCAGTCCACTCTCCGGGACTAGCGGCGCCGTTTTGTTCTTC.

The chain is built from TRBV18 and TRBJ1-1; D is uncertain. V was cut by 3 bases and J by 6 bases, with 11 bases left in between. The CDR3 is 13 residues long. The germline V gene has CDR1 KGHSH and CDR2 LQKENI. CDR3 in amino acids: CASSPTGVAEAFF. CDR3 bases: TGTGCCAGCTCACCGACTGGTGTCGCTGAAGCTTTCTTT.

The chain uses TRBV12-3 or TRBV12-4 and TRBJ2-5; 10 bases map to TRBD2. V lost 8 bases to trimming and J lost 5 bases; unmatched junction nucleotides: 5. The length of the CDR3 is 13 residues. In DNA form, the CDR3 reads TGTGCCAGCGGACCTAGCGGGGGCGAGACCCAGTACTTC. It translates to CASGPSGGETQYF.

The chain carries TRBV7-2 and TRBJ1-1, with TRBD1 matching 7 bases. This CDR3 has 14 amino acids. The germline gives CDR1 SGHTA, CDR2 FQGNSA. Trimming at V came to 1 base and at J to 7 bases, leaving 6 bases not matched to a gene. The CDR3: CASSLGKTGFEAFF. The CDR3 nucleotides read TGTGCCAGCAGCTTAGGGAAGACAGGGTTTGAAGCTTTCTTT.

The chain links TRBV19 to TRBJ1-2; D is uncertain. Looked up from germline, CDR1 is LNHDA and CDR2 is SQIVND (reference sequence). CDR3 length equals 17 residues. Trimming cost V 4 bases and J 4 bases, with 22 bases left between them. This CDR3 is CASSKNPGPGKSYGYTF. The CDR3 DNA is TGTGCCAGTAGTAAGAACCCGGGCCCCGGAAAGAGCTATGGCTACACCTTC.

The rearrangement links TRBV11-3 to TRBJ2-1, with 7 bases that match TRBD2. Germline CDR1 SGHNT, CDR2 YENEEA. With 2 bases clipped from V and 10 bases from J, the junction kept 5 bases outside the gene matches. The CDR3 is 13 amino acids. DNA for the CDR3: TGTGCCAGCAGCTTACGGGAGGCCGCCGAGCAGTTCTTC. Protein sequence: CASSLREAAEQFF.

The V call is TRBV6-6, the J call TRBJ2-7, with TRBD2 identical over 11 bases. Losses at the gene ends were 6 bases for V and 5 bases for J; bases not matched to a gene: 3. The germline V gene encodes CDR1 MNHNY and CDR2 SVGAGI (reference sequence). The CDR3 loop spans 13 amino acids. CDR3 residues: CASRIAGGHEQYF. DNA for the CDR3: TGTGCCAGCAGAATAGCGGGAGGGCACGAGCAGTACTTC.

This rearrangement joins TRBV3-1 (or the pseudogene TRBV3-2) to TRBJ1-2, with 7 bases lining up with TRBD1. The CDR3 extends over 14 amino acids. Germline assignment: CDR1 LGHDT and CDR2 YNNKEL (reference sequence). V trimming: 4 bases; J trimming: 3 bases; junction bases outside the gene matches: 5. CDR3 loop: CASSRNDRDYGYTF. CDR3 coding DNA: TGTGCCAGCAGCCGCAACGACAGGGACTATGGCTACACCTTC.

The V gene is TRBV7-2, the J gene TRBJ2-1; D may be TRBD2 (6 bases). The CDR3 sequence is 14 residues long. Trimming stripped 0 bases from V and 8 bases from J, with 11 bases between. In germline, CDR1 is SGHTA, CDR2 FQGNSA. CDR3 in DNA: TGTGCCAGCAGCTTAGCAGGAGGGCCCGATGAGCAGTTCTTC. Protein: CASSLAGGPDEQFF.

The chain employs TRBV12-3 or TRBV12-4 and TRBJ2-5; 7 positions match TRBD2. The junction had 3 bases not matched to a gene; V was cut back by 3 bases and J by 5 bases. CDR3 length: 13 amino acids. As DNA, the CDR3 is TGTGCCAGCAGTTTGAACGGGGGGGAGACCCAGTACTTC. Translating it yields CASSLNGGETQYF.

The rearrangement links TRBV27 to TRBJ2-3; D is unclear. Germline CDR1 MNHEY, CDR2 SMNVEV (reference sequence). The CDR3 length is 15 residues. V was shortened by 0 bases and J by 4 bases, with 11 bases between the two germline ends. The CDR3 DNA is TGTGCCAGCAGTTTATCCGGGTTGAAGTCAGATACGCAGTATTTT. Protein product: CASSLSGLKSDTQYF.

V gene TRBV7-2 combines with J gene TRBJ1-5; tentatively, D is TRBD1 (5 bases). CDR1 is SGHTA and CDR2 is FQGNSA in the germline V gene. This CDR3 spans 13 amino acids. V shed 5 bases and J shed 8 bases, with 13 bases lying between them. The CDR3 spells CASSPLGVEPQHF. DNA for the CDR3: TGTGCCAGCAGCCCCCTGGGGGTAGAGCCCCAGCATTTT.

V gene TRBV2 combines with J gene TRBJ2-3; 8 nucleotides line up with TRBD2. Germline-derived CDR1 and CDR2 are SNHLY and FYNNEI. The J segment lost 1 base and the V segment lost 4 bases, leaving 7 bases of the junction unmatched. There are 16 residues in the CDR3. The CDR3 spells CASSVERERGTDTQYF. In DNA form, the CDR3 reads TGTGCCAGCAGTGTAGAGCGGGAGAGAGGCACAGATACGCAGTATTTT. The entire variable domain, with the rest obtained from reference TRBV2 and TRBJ2-3, is as follows: EPEVTQTPSHQVTQMGQEVILRCVPISNHLYFYWYRQILGQKVEFLVSFYNNEISEKSEIFDDQFSVERPDGSNFTLKIRSTKLEDSAMYFCASSVERERGTDTQYFGPGTRLTVL.

The gene calls are TRBV5-1 and TRBJ2-3; D ambiguous. The V gene lost 4 bases and the J gene lost 9 bases, with 18 bases spanning the gap. This CDR3 is 14 amino acids long. Germline assignment: CDR1 SGHRS and CDR2 YFSETQ. CDR3 sequence reads: CASSLLEQASTQYF. CDR3 bases: TGCGCCAGCAGCCTACTGGAGCAGGCGAGCACGCAGTATTTT.